Here is one TCR beta chain with its context. Per the original methods: Amplifying reference gene primers gave estimates of nucleated cell counts. The assay was immunoSEQ multiplex PCR, and TCRdb's table has in-frame clones only and misses some. The V and J calls and clone size were taken over from that table, and D and trimming were inferred from the DNA. This repertoire shows 150,000 to 200,000 clones, about four fifths found once; its top ten account for about 8%. Trimming took 2 bases from V and 0 from J, leaving 13 bases between them. The CDR3 loop spans 16 amino acids. Germline values: CDR1 LGHDT, CDR2 YNNKEL (reference sequence). Followed over time, Seattle patients had been enrolled while infection was active. The sample belongs to a study of blood T cell repertoires in COVID-19. Study details: The United States, Italy and Spain were the sources of the acute and convalescent COVID-19 samples. The cDNA or gDNA used as material had been derived from T cells, B-cell-depleted T cells, or PBMCs.

This clonotype was obtained from a woman aged 55-69 years with COVID-19, enrolled during active disease. The sequenced sample consisted of peripheral blood. The chain links TRBV3-1 (or the pseudogene TRBV3-2) to TRBJ1-1; D remains ambiguous. CDR3 in amino acids: CASSQLGQSLNTEAFF. In DNA form, the CDR3 reads TGTGCCAGCAGCCAATTGGGCCAGAGCTTGAACACTGAAGCTTTCTTT.